These 5 T cell receptor beta chains were all obtained from the same sample, sequenced in a study of CD8 T cells in ankylosing spondylitis. MiXCR, applied by TCRdb to the 5' RACE reads, yields one record per CDR3 protein. The sample lists under 300,000 distinct CDR3 sequences, 8% to 9.5% occurring once. Sequencing used blood, either unsorted or a sorted T cell fraction (not recorded which). The receptors were gathered from a male donor with ankylosing spondylitis or in good health (not recorded which).

This clonotype was counted at least ten times. The CDR3 loop reads CATSRERGGSSADTQYF. DNA for the CDR3: TGTGCCACCAGCAGAGAAAGGGGGGGGTCTAGCGCAGATACGCAGTATTTT. The rearrangement uses TRBV15 and TRBJ2-3; maybe TRBD2 (7 bases). V was clipped by 0 bases and J by 4 bases, with 17 bases between them. This CDR3 comprises 17 residues. The germline CDR1 and CDR2 sequences are LNHNV and YYDKDF (reference sequence).

This clonotype was counted at least ten times. The rearrangement uses TRBV11-1 and TRBJ1-1; D is uncertain. Germline V gene sequence: CDR1 SGHAT, CDR2 FQDESV (reference sequence). V was shortened by 3 bases and J by 5 bases, with 10 bases between the two germline ends. This CDR3 region has 13 residues. The CDR3: CASSLREGTEAFF. Written as DNA, the CDR3 is TGTGCCAGCAGCTTGAGGGAGGGAACTGAAGCTTTCTTT. The full variable domain, in which reference TRBV11-1 and TRBJ1-1 provide the parts outside the CDR3, is EAEVAQSPRYKITEKSQAVAFWCDPISGHATLYWYRQILGQGPELLVQFQDESVVDDSQLPKDRFSAERLKGVDSTLKIQPAELGDSAMYLCASSLREGTEAFFGQGTRLTVV.

The chain joins TRBV5-1 to TRBJ2-3; TRBD2 aligns across 12 bases. Losses at the gene ends were 0 bases for V and 4 bases for J; bases not matched to a gene: 6. Germline V gene sequence: CDR1 SGHRS, CDR2 YFSETQ. The CDR3 is 17 residues long. The CDR3 DNA is TGCGCCAGCAGCTTGGTCGGGACTAGCGGGCCAGCAGATACGCAGTATTTT. Translated: CASSLVGTSGPADTQYF.

J is TRBJ2-1 and V is TRBV2, with 8 bases identical to TRBD2. Germline loops: CDR1 SNHLY, CDR2 FYNNEI. The CDR3 runs 18 residues. Trimming took 2 bases from V and 5 from J; bases not matched to a gene: 14. CDR3 protein: CASSEFHKTSERDNEQFF. The DNA of the CDR3 is TGTGCCAGCAGTGAATTCCACAAGACTAGCGAGAGGGACAATGAGCAGTTCTTC.

This clonotype was counted at least ten times. This chain connects TRBV5-1 to TRBJ1-6; no reliable D call. Germline V gene lookup returns CDR1 SGHRS and CDR2 YFSETQ. The CDR3 consists of 14 residues. The V and J ends lost 4 bases and 7 bases respectively, with 12 bases between them. CDR3 residues: CASSPSLENSPLHF. CDR3 nucleotides: TGCGCCAGCAGCCCCAGTTTGGAGAATTCACCCCTCCACTTT.